The clone carrying this T cell receptor beta chain has only one observation. The antigen remains unidentified. Researchers ran immunoSEQ v3.0 at survey level. Sequencing was directed toward about 40,000-50,000 T-cell genomes in each sample. Measured with immunoSEQ multiplex PCR; TCRdb has only the in-frame clones, and not every one. The sample records approximately 29,000 clones, 84% being singletons. The CDR3 has 16 residues. Looked up from germline, CDR1 is MNHEY and CDR2 is SVGAGI. V was shortened by 2 bases and J by 6 bases, with 16 bases between the two germline ends. The sample belongs to a study of long-term antiretroviral therapy in people with HIV. Study-wide results and caveats: Blood collection from about 2004 to 2017 possibly occurred under older ART regimens.

This specimen consisted of unsorted PBMCs, obtained 0.4 years after starting antiretroviral therapy. The chain has TRBV6-5 and TRBJ2-2, with a weak D call TRBD2 (7 bases). This receptor was identified in a young man with HIV. CDR3 protein: CASSYNLAEGAGELFF. CDR3 in DNA: TGTGCCAGCAGTTACAACCTAGCGGAGGGGGCCGGGGAGCTGTTTTTT.